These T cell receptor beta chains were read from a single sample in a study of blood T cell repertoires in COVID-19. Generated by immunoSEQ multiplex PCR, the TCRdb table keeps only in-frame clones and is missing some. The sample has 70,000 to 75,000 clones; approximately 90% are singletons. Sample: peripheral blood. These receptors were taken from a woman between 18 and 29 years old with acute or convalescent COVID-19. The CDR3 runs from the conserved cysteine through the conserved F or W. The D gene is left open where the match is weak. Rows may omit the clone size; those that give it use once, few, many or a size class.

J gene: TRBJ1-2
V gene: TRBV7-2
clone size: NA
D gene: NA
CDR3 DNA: TGTGCCAGCAGCTTAGTGGGCAACTATGGCTACACCTTC
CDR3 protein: CASSLVGNYGYTF

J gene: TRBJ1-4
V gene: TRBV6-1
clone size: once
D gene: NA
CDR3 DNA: TGTGCCAGCAGTGAATATTTGGGCACCCGAAAACTGTTTTTT
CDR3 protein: CASSEYLGTRKLFF

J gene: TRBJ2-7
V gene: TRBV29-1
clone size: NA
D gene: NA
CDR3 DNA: TGCAGCGTACTCCGGGACTGGCCTTCCTACGAGCAGTACTTC
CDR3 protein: CSVLRDWPSYEQYF

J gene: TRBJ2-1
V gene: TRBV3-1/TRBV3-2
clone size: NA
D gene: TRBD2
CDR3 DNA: TGTGCCAGCAGCCCTCTGGGGGGGGGAGGGAATGAGCAGTTCTTC
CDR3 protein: CASSPLGGGGNEQFF

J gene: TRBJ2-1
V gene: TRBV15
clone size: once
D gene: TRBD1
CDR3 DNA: TGTGCCACCAGCCCAGAGGGACAGGGGGTATACAATGAGCAGTTCTTC
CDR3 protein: CATSPEGQGVYNEQFF

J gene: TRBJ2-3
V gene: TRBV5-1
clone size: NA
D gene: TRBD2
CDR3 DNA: TGCGCCAGCAGCTTGGAGGGGCTAGCGGGAGCAGATACGCAGTATTTT
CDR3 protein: CASSLEGLAGADTQYF

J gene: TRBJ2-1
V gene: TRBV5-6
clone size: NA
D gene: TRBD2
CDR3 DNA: TGTGCCAGCAGCTCCATCGCCGGCGGGACTACAATCAATGAGCAGTTCTTC
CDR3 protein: CASSSIAGGTTINEQFF

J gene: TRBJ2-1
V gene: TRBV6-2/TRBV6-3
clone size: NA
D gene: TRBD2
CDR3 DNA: TGTGCCAGCAGTTATTTGGCTAGCGGCAACAATGAGCAGTTCTTC
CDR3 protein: CASSYLASGNNEQFF

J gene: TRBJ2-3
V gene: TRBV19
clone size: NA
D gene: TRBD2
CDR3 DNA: TGTGCCAGTAGTACCAGACTAGCGGGGGGCACAGATACGCAGTATTTT
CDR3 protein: CASSTRLAGGTDTQYF

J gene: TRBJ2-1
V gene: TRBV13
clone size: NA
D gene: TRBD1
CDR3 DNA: TGTGCCAGCAGCCGGACAGGGATCAATGAGCAGTTCTTC
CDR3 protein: CASSRTGINEQFF

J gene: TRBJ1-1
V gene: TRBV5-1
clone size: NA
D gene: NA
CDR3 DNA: TGCGCCAGCAGCTTGGATTCCGGGGGAATGGGAACTGAAGCTTTCTTT
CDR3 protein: CASSLDSGGMGTEAFF

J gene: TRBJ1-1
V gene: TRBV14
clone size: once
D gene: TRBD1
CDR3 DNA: TGTGCCAGCAGCCAAGATCGAGGGAGGACAGGGAGCACTGAAGCTTTCTTT
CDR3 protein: CASSQDRGRTGSTEAFF

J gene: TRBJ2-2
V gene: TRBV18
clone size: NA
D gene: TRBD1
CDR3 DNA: TGTGCCAGCTCACGCTCGGGGACAGCAAACACCGGGGAGCTGTTTTTT
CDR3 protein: CASSRSGTANTGELFF

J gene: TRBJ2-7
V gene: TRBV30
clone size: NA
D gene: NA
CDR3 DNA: TGTGCCTGGAACCACAGGTCCGCCTACGAGCAGTACTTC
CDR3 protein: CAWNHRSAYEQYF

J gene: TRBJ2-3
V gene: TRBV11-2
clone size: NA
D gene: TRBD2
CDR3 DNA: TGTGCCAGCAGCTGGGCCGGGACTAGCGGGGGGAGGGCGCAGTATTTT
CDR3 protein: CASSWAGTSGGRAQYF

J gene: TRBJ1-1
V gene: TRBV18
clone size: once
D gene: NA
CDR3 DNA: TGTGCCAGCTCCTTAGACAGACTGAACACTGAAGCTTTCTTT
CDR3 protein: CASSLDRLNTEAFF

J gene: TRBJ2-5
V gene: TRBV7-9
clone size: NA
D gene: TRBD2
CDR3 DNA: TGTGCCAGCAGCTCCGGACTAGCGGGGGTGGAGACCCAGTACTTC
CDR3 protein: CASSSGLAGVETQYF

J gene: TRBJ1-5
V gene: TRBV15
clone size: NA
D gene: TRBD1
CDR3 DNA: TGTGCCACCAGCAGTGGGACAGGGGGACATCAGCCCCAGCATTTT
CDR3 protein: CATSSGTGGHQPQHF

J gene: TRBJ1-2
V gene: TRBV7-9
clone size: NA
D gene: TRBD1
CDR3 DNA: TGTGCCAGCAGCTCCGGGACAGATTATGGCTACACCTTC
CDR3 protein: CASSSGTDYGYTF

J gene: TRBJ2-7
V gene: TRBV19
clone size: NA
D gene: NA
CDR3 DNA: TGTGCCAGTTTAAAGAGGGCAACCGAATCCTACGAGCAGTACTTC
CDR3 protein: CASLKRATESYEQYF

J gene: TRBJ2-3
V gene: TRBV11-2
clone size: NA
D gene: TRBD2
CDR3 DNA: TGTGCCAGCAGCTATGGACTAGTTGCAGATACGCAGTATTTT
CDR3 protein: CASSYGLVADTQYF

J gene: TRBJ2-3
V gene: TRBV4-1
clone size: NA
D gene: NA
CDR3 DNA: TGCGCCAGCAGCCCCAGGACAACTTCCGATACGCAGTATTTT
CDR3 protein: CASSPRTTSDTQYF

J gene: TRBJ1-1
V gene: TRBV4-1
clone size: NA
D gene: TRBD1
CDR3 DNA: TGCGCCAGCAGCCAAGAAATTACAGGGGTGAACACTGAAGCTTTCTTT
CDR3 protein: CASSQEITGVNTEAFF

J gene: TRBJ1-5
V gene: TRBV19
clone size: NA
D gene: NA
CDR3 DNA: TGTGCCAGTAGTATAGATCTAGGGGCGGATCAGCCCCAGCATTTT
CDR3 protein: CASSIDLGADQPQHF

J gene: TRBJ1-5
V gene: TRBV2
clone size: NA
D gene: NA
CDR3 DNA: TGTGCCAGCGGGGCCATGGCGGGGGCGATTCAGCCCCAGCATTTT
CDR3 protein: CASGAMAGAIQPQHF

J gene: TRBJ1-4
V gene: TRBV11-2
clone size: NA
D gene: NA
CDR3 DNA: TGTGCCAGCAGGGCCCGGGTAGAGGATGAAAAACTGTTTTTT
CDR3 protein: CASRARVEDEKLFF

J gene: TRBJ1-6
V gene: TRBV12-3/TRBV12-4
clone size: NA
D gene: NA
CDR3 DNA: TGTGCCAGCAGATGGGCGACGGGGGCACCCCTCCACTTT
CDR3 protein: CASRWATGAPLHF

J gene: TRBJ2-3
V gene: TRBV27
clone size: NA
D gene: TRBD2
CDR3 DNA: TGTGCCAGCAGGACCCATAGCGGGGGGGATTCGATCACAGATACGCAGTATTTT
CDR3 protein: CASRTHSGGDSITDTQYF

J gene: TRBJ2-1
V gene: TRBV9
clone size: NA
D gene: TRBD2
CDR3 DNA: TGTGCCAGCAGCGAAGGACTAGCTACCTACAATGAGCAGTTCTTC
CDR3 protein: CASSEGLATYNEQFF

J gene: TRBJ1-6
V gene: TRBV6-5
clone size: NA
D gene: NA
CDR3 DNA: TGTGCCAGCAGTTACTCTGGAGTTTCCTATTCACCCCTCCACTTT
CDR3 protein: CASSYSGVSYSPLHF

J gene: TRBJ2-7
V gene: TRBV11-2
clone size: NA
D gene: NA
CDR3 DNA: TGTGCCAGCAGCCCACAGGGTAACTCGAGGGCTTACGAGCAGTACTTC
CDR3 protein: CASSPQGNSRAYEQYF

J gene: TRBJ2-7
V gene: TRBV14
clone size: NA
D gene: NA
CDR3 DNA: TGTGCCAGCAGCCAGTTCGGGGGACCCTACGAGCAGTACTTC
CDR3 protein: CASSQFGGPYEQYF

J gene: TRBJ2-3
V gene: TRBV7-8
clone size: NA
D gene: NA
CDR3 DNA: TGTGCCAGCAGCTTAGAACCGACCTACGGGACAGATACGCAGTATTTT
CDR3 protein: CASSLEPTYGTDTQYF

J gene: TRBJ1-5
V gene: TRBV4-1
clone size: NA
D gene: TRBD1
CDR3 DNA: TGCGCCAGCAGCCAAGGCGCCGAGACAGGGAGCAATCAGCCCCAGCATTTT
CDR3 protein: CASSQGAETGSNQPQHF

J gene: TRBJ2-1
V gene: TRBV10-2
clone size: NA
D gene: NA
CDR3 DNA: TGCGCCAGCATGACGGTGGACTTCTTTCACAATGAGCAGTTCTTC
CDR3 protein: CASMTVDFFHNEQFF

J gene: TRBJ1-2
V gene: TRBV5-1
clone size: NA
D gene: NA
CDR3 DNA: TGCGCCAGCAGCTTGTATGGGGGAGGTGGAAGCTATGGCTACACCTTC
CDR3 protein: CASSLYGGGGSYGYTF

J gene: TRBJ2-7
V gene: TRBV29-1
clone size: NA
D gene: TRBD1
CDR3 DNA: TGCAGCGTTGAAGGGACAGGAAATTCCTACGAGCAGTACTTC
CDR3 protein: CSVEGTGNSYEQYF

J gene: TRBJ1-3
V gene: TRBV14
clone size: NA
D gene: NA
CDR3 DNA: TGTGCCAGCAGCCTGGGACTCCTGAGCTCTGGAAACACCATATATTTT
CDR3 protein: CASSLGLLSSGNTIYF

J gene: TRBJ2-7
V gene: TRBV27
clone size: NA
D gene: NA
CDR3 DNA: TGTGCCAGCCATAGTCAGGCCACCTACGAGCAGTACTTC
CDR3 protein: CASHSQATYEQYF

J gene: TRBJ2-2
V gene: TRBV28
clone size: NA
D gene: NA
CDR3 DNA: NA
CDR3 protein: CASSILDRGTGELFF

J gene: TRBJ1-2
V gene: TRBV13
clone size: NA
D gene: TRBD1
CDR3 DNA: TGTGCCAGCAGGCAGGGGGCTAAGGGCTATGGCTACACCTTC
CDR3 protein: CASRQGAKGYGYTF

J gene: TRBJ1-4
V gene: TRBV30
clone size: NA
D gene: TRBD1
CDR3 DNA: TGTGCCTGGAGTCCACCCGACAGGGAAGAGGAAAAACTGTTTTTT
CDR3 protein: CAWSPPDREEEKLFF

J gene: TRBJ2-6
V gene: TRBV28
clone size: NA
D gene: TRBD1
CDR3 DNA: TGTGCCAGCAGTCCCCGACAGGGGGTGATAAATTCTGGGGCCAACGTCCTGACTTTC
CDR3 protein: CASSPRQGVINSGANVLTF

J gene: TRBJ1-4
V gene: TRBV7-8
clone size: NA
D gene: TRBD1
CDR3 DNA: TGTGCCAGCAGCTTGACAGGGATTACTAATGAAAAACTGTTTTTT
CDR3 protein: CASSLTGITNEKLFF

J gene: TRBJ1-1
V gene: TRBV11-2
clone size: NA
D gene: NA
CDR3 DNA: TGTGCCAGCAGCCAAGCTCTTCGGCGGGTTCTCACTGAAGCTTTCTTT
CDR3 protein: CASSQALRRVLTEAFF

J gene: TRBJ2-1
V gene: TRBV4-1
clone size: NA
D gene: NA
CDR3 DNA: TGCGCCAGCAGCCAAGACGGAGGGGGCCGGTTCTTC
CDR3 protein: CASSQDGGGRFF